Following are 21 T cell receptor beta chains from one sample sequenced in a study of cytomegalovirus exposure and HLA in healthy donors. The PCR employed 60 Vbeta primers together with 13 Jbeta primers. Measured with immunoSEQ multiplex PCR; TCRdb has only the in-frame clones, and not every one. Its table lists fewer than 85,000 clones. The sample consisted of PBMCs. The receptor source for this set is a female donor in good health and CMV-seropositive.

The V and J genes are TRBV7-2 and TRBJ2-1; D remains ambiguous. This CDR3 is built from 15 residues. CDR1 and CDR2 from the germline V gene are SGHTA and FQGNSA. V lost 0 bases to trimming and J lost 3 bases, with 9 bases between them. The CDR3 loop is CASSLAPQYYNEQFF. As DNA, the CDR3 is TGTGCCAGCAGCTTAGCGCCTCAGTACTACAATGAGCAGTTCTTC.

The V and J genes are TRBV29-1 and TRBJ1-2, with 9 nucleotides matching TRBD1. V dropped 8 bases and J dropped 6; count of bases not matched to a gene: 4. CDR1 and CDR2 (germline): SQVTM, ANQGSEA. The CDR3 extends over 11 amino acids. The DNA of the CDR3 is TGCAGCTTAGGACAGGGGCATGGCTACACCTTC. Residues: CSLGQGHGYTF.

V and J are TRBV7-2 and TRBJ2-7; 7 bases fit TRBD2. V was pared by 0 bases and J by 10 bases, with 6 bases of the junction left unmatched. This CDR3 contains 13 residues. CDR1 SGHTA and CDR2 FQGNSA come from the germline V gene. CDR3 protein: CASSLAPGGGQYF. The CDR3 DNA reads TGTGCCAGCAGCTTAGCGCCGGGGGGTGGACAGTACTTC.

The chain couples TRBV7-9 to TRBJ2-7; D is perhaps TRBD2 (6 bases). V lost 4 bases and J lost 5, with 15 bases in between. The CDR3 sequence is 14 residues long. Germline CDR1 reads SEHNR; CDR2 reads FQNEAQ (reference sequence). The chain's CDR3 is CASSSGTVPHEQYF. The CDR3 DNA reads TGTGCCAGCAGCTCCGGGACTGTCCCCCACGAGCAGTACTTC.

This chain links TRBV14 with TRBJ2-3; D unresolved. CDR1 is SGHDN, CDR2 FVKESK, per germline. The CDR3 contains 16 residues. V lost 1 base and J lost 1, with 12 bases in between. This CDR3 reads CASSQAQAPRTDTQYF. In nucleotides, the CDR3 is TGTGCCAGCAGCCAAGCGCAGGCCCCTCGCACAGATACGCAGTATTTT.

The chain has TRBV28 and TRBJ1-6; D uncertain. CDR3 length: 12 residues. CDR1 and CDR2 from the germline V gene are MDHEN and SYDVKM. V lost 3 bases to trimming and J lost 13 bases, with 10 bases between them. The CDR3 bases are TGTGCCAGCAGTTTTTCCAGCGGTCCCCTCCACTTT. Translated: CASSFSSGPLHF. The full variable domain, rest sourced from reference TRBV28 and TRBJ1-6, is DVKVTQSSRYLVKRTGEKVFLECVQDMDHENMFWYRQDPGLGLRLIYFSYDVKMKEKGDIPEGYSVSREKKERFSLILESASTNQTSMYLCASSFSSGPLHFGNGTRLTVT.

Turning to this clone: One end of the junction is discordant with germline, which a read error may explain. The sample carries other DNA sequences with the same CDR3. CDR3: CASSIGGNSDNEQFF. The CDR3 DNA sequence: TGCGCTAGCAGCATAGGAGGGAACTCCGACAATGAGCAGTTCTTC. This chain connects TRBV4-1 to TRBJ2-1; TRBD2 might be the D (6 bases). The CDR3 is 15 residues long. Per germline, CDR1 MGHRA and CDR2 YSYEKL.

The CDR3 coding sequence is TGCGCCAGCAGCGGAACGGCAAGCGACAATGAGCAGTTCTTC. Protein: CASSGTASDNEQFF. V gene TRBV5-1 combines with J gene TRBJ2-1; no firm D call. Trimming left V 4 bases short and J 5 bases short, with 13 bases between. CDR3 length: 14 residues. The germline V gene encodes CDR1 SGHRS and CDR2 YFSETQ.

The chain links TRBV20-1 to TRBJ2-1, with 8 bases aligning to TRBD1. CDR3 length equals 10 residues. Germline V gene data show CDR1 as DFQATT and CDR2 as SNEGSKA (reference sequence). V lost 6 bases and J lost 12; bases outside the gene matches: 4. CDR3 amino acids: CSASGGGQFF. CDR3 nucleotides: TGCAGTGCCTCAGGGGGCGGGCAGTTCTTC.

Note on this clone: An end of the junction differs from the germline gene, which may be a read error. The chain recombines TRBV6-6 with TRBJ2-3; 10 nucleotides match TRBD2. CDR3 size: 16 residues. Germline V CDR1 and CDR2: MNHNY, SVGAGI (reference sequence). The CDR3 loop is CASSYAAGGRTDKQYF. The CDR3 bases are TGTGCCAGCAGTTACGCAGCGGGAGGGCGCACAGATAAGCAGTATTTT.

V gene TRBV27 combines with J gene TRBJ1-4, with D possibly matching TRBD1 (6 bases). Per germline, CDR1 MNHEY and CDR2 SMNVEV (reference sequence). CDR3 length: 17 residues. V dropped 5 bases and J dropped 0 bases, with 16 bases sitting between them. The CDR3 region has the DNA TGTGCCAGCAGTCCCGGACAGCAGTTAGCAACTAATGAAAAACTGTTTTTT. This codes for CASSPGQQLATNEKLFF.

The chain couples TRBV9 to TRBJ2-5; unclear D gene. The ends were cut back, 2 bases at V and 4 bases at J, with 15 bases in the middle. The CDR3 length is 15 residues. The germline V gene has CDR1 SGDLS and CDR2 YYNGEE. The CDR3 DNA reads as TGTGCCAGCAGCGTTGCCCCGGCTAGTCGAGAGACCCAGTACTTC. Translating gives CASSVAPASRETQYF. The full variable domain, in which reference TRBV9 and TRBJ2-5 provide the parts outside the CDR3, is DSGVTQTPKHLITATGQRVTLRCSPRSGDLSVYWYQQSLDQGLQFLIQYYNGEERAKGNILERFSAQQFPDLHSELNLSSLELGDSALYFCASSVAPASRETQYFGPGTRLLVL.

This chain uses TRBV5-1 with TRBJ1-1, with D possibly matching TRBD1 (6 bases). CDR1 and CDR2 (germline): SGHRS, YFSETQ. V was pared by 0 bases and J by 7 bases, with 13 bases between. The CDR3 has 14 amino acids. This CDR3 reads CASSLASQGREAFF. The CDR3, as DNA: TGCGCCAGCAGCTTGGCCTCCCAGGGGCGTGAAGCTTTCTTT.

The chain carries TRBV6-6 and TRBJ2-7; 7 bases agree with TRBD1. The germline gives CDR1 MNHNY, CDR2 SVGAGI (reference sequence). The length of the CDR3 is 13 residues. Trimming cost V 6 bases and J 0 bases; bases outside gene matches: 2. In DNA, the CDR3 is TGTGCCAGCAGACAGGGGTCCTCCTACGAGCAGTACTTC. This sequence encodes CASRQGSSYEQYF.

Here the CDR3 DNA reads TGTGCCAGTAGGACCCAAGGCGGGGCCCCAGATACGCAGTATTTT. Translating it yields CASRTQGGAPDTQYF. This sequence joins TRBV19 and TRBJ2-3; the D gene is possibly TRBD2 (6 bases). The CDR3 is 15 residues long. The germline V gene encodes CDR1 LNHDA and CDR2 SQIVND (reference sequence). Trimming cost V 6 bases and J 4 bases, with 17 bases left between them.

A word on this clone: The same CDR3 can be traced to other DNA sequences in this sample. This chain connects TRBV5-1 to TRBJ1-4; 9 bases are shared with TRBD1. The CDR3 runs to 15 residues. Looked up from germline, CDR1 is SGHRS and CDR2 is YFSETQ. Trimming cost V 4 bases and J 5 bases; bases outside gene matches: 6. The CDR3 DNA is TGCGCCAGCAGCCCACGGACAGGGGCAAATGAAAAACTGTTTTTT. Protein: CASSPRTGANEKLFF.

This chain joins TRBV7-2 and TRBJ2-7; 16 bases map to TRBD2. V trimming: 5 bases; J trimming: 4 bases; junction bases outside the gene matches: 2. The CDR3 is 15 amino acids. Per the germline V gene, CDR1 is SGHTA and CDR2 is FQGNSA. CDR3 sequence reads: CASSPGLAGGYEQYF. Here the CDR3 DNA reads TGTGCCAGCAGCCCGGGACTAGCGGGAGGGTACGAGCAGTACTTC.

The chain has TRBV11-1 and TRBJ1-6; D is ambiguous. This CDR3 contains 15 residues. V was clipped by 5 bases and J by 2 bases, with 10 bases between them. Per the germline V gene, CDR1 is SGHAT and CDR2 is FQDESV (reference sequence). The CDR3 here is CASSVTGTYNSPLHF. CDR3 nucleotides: TGTGCCAGCAGCGTGACCGGGACCTATAATTCACCCCTCCACTTT.

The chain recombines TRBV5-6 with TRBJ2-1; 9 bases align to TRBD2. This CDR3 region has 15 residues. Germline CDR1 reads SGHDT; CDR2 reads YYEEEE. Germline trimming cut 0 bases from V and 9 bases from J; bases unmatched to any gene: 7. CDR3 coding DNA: TGTGCCAGCAGCTTGGGCGGGGGGGCGATTCGTGAGCAGTTCTTC. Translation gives CASSLGGGAIREQFF.

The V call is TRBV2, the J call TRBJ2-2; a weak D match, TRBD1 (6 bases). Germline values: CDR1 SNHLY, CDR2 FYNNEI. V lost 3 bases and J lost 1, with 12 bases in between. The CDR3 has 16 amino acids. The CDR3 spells CASSEQGLWNTGELFF. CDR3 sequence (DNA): TGTGCCAGCAGTGAGCAGGGGCTATGGAACACCGGGGAGCTGTTTTTT.

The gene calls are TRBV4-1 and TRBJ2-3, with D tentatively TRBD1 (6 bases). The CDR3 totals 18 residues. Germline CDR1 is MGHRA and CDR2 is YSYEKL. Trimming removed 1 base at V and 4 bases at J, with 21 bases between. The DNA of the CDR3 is TGCGCCAGCAGCCAAGCCCCTCGGGCAGGGGAAGGGGCAGATACGCAGTATTTT. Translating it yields CASSQAPRAGEGADTQYF.